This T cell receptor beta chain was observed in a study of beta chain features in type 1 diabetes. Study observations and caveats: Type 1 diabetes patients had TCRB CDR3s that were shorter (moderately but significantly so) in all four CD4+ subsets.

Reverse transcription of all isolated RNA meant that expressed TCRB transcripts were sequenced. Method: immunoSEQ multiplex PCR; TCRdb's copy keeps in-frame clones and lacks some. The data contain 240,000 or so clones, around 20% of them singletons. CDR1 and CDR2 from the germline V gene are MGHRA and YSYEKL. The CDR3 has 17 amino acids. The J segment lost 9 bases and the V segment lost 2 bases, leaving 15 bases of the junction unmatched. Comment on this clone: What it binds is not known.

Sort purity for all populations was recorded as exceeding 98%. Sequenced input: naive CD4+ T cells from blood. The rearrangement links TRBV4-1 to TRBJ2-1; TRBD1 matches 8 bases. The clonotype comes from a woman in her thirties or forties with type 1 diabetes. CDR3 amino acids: CASSQPARGRRFAEQFF. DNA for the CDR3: TGCGCCAGCAGCCAACCCGCCAGGGGGCGAAGGTTCGCTGAGCAGTTCTTC.